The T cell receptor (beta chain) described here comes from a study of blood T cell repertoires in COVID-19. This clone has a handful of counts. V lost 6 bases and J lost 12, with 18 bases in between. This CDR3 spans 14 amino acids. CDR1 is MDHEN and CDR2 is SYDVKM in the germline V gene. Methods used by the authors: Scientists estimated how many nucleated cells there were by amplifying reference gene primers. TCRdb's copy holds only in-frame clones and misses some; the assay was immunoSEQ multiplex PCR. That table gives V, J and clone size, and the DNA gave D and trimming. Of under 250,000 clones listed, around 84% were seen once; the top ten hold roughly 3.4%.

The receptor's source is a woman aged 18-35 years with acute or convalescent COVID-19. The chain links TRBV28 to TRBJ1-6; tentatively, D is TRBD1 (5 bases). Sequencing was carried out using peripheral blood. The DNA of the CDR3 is TGTGCCAGCAGGCTACGGGACTCACCGCTACCCCTCCACTTT. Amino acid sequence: CASRLRDSPLPLHF.